This T cell receptor beta chain originates from a study of cytotoxic CD8 clonotypes in ibrutinib-treated CLL. Study-wide results and caveats: The study found baseline clonality above age-matched healthy donors, tracking circulating CD8+ T-cell counts. Rising at ibrutinib response, clonality subsequently fell back toward baseline at progression.

Repertoires were generated with immunoSEQ multiplex PCR, while TCRdb's copy carries only in-frame clones and drops some. The sample lists under 40,000 clones; about 47% were seen once. For this clone: What it recognizes is unknown.

The TCR sequence derives from a human donor with chronic lymphocytic leukemia. The sequenced sample was PBMCs, obtained before ibrutinib treatment.

The CDR3 loop is CASSIDIWGNSPLHF. Here the CDR3 DNA reads TGTGCCAGTAGTATCGACATCTGGGGGAATTCACCCCTCCACTTT. The chain carries TRBV19 and TRBJ1-6; perhaps TRBD1 as D (5 bases). Per the germline V gene, CDR1 is LNHDA and CDR2 is SQIVND (reference sequence). This CDR3 comprises 15 residues. V lost 3 bases to trimming and J lost 7 bases, with 13 bases between them.